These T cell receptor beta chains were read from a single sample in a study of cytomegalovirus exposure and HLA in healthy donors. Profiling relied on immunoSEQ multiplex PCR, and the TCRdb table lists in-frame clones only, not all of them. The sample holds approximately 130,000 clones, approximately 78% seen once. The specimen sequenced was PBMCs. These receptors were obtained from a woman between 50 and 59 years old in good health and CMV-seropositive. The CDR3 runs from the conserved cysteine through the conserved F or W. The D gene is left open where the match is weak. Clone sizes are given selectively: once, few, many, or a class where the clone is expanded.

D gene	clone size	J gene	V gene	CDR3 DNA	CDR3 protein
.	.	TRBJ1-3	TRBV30	TGTGCCTGGAACGGGAACTCTCTATCCTCTGGAAACACCATATATTTT	CAWNGNSLSSGNTIYF
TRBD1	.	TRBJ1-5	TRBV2	TGTGCCAGCAGGGGACAGTCTAACAATCAGCCCCAGCATTTT	CASRGQSNNQPQHF
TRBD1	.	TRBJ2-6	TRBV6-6	TGTGCCAGCACCCCCATCAGGGGGCAACCGCACCTGACTTTC	CASTPIRGQPHLTF
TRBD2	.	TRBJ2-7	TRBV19	TGTGCCAGTAGCGTAAGGACAGAGACTAGCGGGAGTATATACGAGCAGTACTTC	CASSVRTETSGSIYEQYF
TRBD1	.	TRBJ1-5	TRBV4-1	TGCGCCAGCAGCCCTGGACAGGGTTGGAATCAGCCCCAGCATTTT	CASSPGQGWNQPQHF
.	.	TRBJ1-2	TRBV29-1	TGCAGCGTTGTGCACAGATTAGATAACTATGGCTACACCTTC	CSVVHRLDNYGYTF
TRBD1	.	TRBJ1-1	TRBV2	TGTGCCAGCAGTGGGGACAGGGGAATAGCTGAAGCTTTCTTT	CASSGDRGIAEAFF
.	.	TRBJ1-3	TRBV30	TGTGCCTGGAGTGTACGGCAGGGCCCCACCTCTGGAAACACCATATATTTT	CAWSVRQGPTSGNTIYF
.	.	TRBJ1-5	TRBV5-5	TGTGCCAGCAGCTTGGAAGGGGCCCAGCCCCAGCATTTT	CASSLEGAQPQHF
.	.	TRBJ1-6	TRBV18	TGTGCCAGCTCACCACCGTCGGCCTCGGGAAATTCACCCCTCCACTTT	CASSPPSASGNSPLHF
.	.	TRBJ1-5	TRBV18	TGTGCCAGCTCACCGAAGAGGTCAGGGGACCCCAATCAGCCCCAGCATTTT	CASSPKRSGDPNQPQHF
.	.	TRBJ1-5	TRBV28	TGTGCCAGCATGAAGGGCTATGCGGGGAATCAGCCCCAGCATTTT	CASMKGYAGNQPQHF
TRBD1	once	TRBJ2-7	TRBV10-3	TGTGCCACCCAGGGGGTGACCATAGGCGAGCAGTACTTC	CATQGVTIGEQYF
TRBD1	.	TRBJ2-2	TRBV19	TGTGCCAGTAGTAAGGTCCAGGGGGCAAAAACCGGGGAGCTGTTTTTT	CASSKVQGAKTGELFF